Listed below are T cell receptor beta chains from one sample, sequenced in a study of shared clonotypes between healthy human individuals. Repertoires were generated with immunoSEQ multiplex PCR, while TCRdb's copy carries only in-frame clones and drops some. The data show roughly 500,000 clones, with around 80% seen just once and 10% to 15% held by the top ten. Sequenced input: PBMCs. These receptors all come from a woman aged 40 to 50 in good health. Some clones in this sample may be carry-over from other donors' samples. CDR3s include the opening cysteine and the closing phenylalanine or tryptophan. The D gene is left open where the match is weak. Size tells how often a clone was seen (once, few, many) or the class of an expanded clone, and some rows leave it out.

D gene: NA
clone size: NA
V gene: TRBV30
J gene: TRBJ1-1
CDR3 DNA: TGTGCCTGGAGTGTAACCCACGAAGGCACTGAAGCTTTCTTT
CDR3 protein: CAWSVTHEGTEAFF

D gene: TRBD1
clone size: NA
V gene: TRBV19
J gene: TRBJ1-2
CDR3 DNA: TGTGCCACCAAGGGACAGGATGGGAGCTACACCTTC
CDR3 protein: CATKGQDGSYTF

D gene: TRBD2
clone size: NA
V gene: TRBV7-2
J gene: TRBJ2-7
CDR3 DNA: TGTGCCAGCAGCTTAGGGACTAGGCGCGAGCAGTACTTC
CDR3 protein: CASSLGTRREQYF

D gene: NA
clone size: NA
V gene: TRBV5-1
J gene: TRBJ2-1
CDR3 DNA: TGCGCCAGCAGCTTGACTGGTTACAATGAGCAGTTCTTC
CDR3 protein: CASSLTGYNEQFF

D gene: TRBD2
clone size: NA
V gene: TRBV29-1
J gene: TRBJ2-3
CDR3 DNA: TGCAGCGGGCAGACAAGACCGGGACTAAGCACAGATACGCAGTATTTT
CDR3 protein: CSGQTRPGLSTDTQYF

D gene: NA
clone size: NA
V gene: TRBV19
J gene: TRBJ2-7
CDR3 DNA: TGTGCCAGTAGTATGGGCCAGGGGTTCTACGAGCAGTACTTC
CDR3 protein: CASSMGQGFYEQYF

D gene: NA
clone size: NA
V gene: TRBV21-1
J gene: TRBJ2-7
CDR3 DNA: TGTGCCAGCAGCAAAGTGAGGCAGGGCTTCTCCTACGAGCAGTACTTC
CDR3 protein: CASSKVRQGFSYEQYF

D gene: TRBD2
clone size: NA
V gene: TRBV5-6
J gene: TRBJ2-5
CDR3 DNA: TGTGCCAGCAGCTTAACTAGCGGGGGAACCCAGTACTTC
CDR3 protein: CASSLTSGGTQYF

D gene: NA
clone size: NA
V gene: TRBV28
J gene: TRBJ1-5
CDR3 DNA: TGTGCCAGCAGTCCGGTGGCAGGGTTCAATCAGCCCCAGCATTTT
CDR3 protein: CASSPVAGFNQPQHF

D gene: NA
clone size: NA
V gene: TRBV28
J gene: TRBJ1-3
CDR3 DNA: TGTGCCAGCAGTTTAATGGGGACGGCCTCTGGAAACACCATATATTTT
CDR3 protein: CASSLMGTASGNTIYF

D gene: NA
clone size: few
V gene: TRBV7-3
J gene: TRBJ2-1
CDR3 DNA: TGTGCCAGCAGCTTAATACCCGGACCCTCGCCGGATCCATATGAGCAGTTCTTC
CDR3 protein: CASSLIPGPSPDPYEQFF

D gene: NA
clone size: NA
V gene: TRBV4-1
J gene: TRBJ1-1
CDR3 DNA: TGCGCCAGCAGCCAAGAAAGTGGAGAGGTGGGTGAAGCTTTCTTT
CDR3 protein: CASSQESGEVGEAFF

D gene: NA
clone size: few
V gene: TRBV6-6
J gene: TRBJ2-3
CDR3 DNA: TGTGCCAGCAGTTTGGGTGCAGATACGCAGTATTTT
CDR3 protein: CASSLGADTQYF

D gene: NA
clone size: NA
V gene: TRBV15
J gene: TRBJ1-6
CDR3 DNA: TGTGCCACCAGCAGAGATACGGGACACCCAAATTCACCCCTCCACTTT
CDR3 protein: CATSRDTGHPNSPLHF

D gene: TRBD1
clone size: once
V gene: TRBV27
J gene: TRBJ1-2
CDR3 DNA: TGTGCCAGCAGTTTATCGATGGCAGGGGGCGATGGCTACACCTTC
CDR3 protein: CASSLSMAGGDGYTF

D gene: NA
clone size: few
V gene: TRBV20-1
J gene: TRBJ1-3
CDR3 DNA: TGCAGTGCTACTCCCGGAAACACCATATATTTT
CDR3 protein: CSATPGNTIYF

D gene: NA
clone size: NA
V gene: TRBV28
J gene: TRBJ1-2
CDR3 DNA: TGTGCCAGCAGATACCCCCCCGGACAGACCGAGGGGTATGGCTACACCTTC
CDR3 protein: CASRYPPGQTEGYGYTF

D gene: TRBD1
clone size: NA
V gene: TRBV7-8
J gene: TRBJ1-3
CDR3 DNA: TGTGCCAGCAGCCCACATCCCGGGACAGGGGGAGGCCTGAGCTCTGGAAACACCATATATTTT
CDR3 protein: CASSPHPGTGGGLSSGNTIYF

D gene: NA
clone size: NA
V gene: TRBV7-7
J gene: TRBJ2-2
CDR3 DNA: TGTGCTAGCAGCCCTGAGAACACCGGGGAGCTGTTTTTT
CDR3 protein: CASSPENTGELFF

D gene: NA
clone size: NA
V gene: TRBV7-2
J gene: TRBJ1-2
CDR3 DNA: TGTGCCAGCAGCCCTGACTACAAAGGGGGCTACACCTTC
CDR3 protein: CASSPDYKGGYTF

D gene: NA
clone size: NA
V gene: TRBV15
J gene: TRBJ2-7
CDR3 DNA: TGTGCCACCAGCAGAGTAAGGCTCGGCGAGCAGTACTTC
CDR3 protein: CATSRVRLGEQYF

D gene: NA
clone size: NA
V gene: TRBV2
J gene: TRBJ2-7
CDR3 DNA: TGTGCCAGTAAGGGGCGGATGGGCTCCTACGAGCAGTACTTC
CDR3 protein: CASKGRMGSYEQYF

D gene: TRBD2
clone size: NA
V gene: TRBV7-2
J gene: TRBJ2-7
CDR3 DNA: TGTGCCAGCAGCGCGGCCTGGGGAGGGCTTTACGAGCAGTACTTC
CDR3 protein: CASSAAWGGLYEQYF

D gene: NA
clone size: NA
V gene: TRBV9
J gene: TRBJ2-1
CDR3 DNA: TGTGCCAGCAGCGGAGAGGGTTCCCCTTACAATGAGCAGTTCTTC
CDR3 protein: CASSGEGSPYNEQFF

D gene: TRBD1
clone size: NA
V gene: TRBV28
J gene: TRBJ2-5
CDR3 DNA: TGTGCCAGCAGTATTCCCGGGACAGGGGGCAGAGAGACCCAGTACTTC
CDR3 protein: CASSIPGTGGRETQYF

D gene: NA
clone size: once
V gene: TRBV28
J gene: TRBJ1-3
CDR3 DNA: TGTGCCAGCAGTTTGGGTGGAAACACCATATATTTT
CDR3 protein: CASSLGGNTIYF